This TCR beta chain comes out of a study of Ad26.COV2.S vaccination and SARS-CoV-2 variants. V shed 2 bases and J shed 0 bases, with 11 bases lying between them. CDR3 length equals 15 residues. In germline, CDR1 is KGHSH, CDR2 LQKENI. Described treatment: some 19 received Ad26.COV2.S at low or high dose, single or two shots; several received placebo; per-sample allocation not given. Each sample was drawn 63 days after the first injection (of vaccine or placebo). TCRdb's copy holds only in-frame clones and misses some; the assay was immunoSEQ multiplex PCR. The data hold 440,000 or so clones, with approximately 90% observed a single time.

The source is a person aged 18-65 years who received the Ad26.COV2.S COVID-19 vaccine or a placebo. The source material was peripheral blood, sampled in a trial of Ad26.COV2.S vaccine versus placebo. The V call is TRBV18, the J call TRBJ2-7, with unresolved D. The CDR3 bases are TGTGCCAGCTCACCAGACCCCGCTGGCTCCTACGAGCAGTACTTC. This sequence encodes CASSPDPAGSYEQYF.